Below, 27 T cell receptor beta chains from the same sample are listed, as sequenced in a study of T cell responses to AZD1222 COVID-19 vaccine. Profiled with immunoSEQ multiplex PCR; TCRdb holds only in-frame clones, not every one. The sample includes about 140,000 clones, 80% to 95% of them seen just once. The source was peripheral blood, collected on day 0 of AZD1222 vaccination. These receptors all stem from an adult in good health.

V gene TRBV18 combines with J gene TRBJ1-4; 10 nucleotides match TRBD1. Losses at the gene ends were 5 bases for V and 8 bases for J; bases not matched to a gene: 5. Germline lookup yields CDR1 KGHSH and CDR2 LQKENI. CDR3 length: 14 amino acids. The CDR3 DNA reads TGTGCCAGCTCAAGACAGGGGGCCCAGGAAAAACTGTTTTTT. It translates to CASSRQGAQEKLFF.

The rearrangement links TRBV9 to TRBJ1-6; tentative D call: TRBD1 (5 bases). There are 15 residues in the CDR3. In germline, CDR1 is SGDLS, CDR2 YYNGEE. V was cut by 3 bases and J by 6 bases, with 13 bases left in between. CDR3 bases: TGTGCCAGCAGCGGGGGGACGGGCGGTAATTCACCCCTCCACTTT. Its translation is CASSGGTGGNSPLHF.

The rearrangement uses TRBV5-1 and TRBJ1-2; D call uncertain. CDR3 length: 14 amino acids. V shed 4 bases and J shed 4 bases, with 14 bases lying between them. The V gene's germline CDR1 is SGHRS and CDR2 YFSETQ. CDR3: CASSPGISGYGYTF. The CDR3 DNA is TGCGCCAGCAGCCCGGGAATTTCGGGCTATGGCTACACCTTC.

The gene calls are TRBV11-2 and TRBJ2-7; D may be TRBD1 (5 bases). Germline CDR1 is SGHAT and CDR2 is FQNNGV. This CDR3 spans 14 amino acids. Trimming stripped 5 bases from V and 2 bases from J, with 13 bases between. CDR3 nucleotides: TGTGCCAGCAGCCCGATGACAGCTACCTACGAGCAGTACTTC. Encoded protein: CASSPMTATYEQYF.

The chain links TRBV7-2 to TRBJ1-1; TRBD1 is a possible D gene (6 bases). The germline V gene encodes CDR1 SGHTA and CDR2 FQGNSA. This CDR3 has 17 residues. Deletions cut 5 bases from V and 0 bases from J, with 19 bases between. The CDR3 reads CASSPKVGQLMNTEAFF. The DNA of the CDR3 is TGTGCCAGCAGCCCAAAGGTTGGACAGCTCATGAACACTGAAGCTTTCTTT.

V and J are TRBV12-3 or TRBV12-4 and TRBJ2-7; D ambiguous. The CDR3 length is 12 residues. Trimming cost V 7 bases and J 3 bases, with 10 bases left between them. The CDR3 coding sequence is TGTGCCAGCATGCAGGTGCTCTACGAGCAGTACTTC. This sequence encodes CASMQVLYEQYF.

This clone was counted between two and nine times. The gene calls are TRBV2 and TRBJ1-2; weak D call: TRBD1 (5 bases). The V end was cut by 7 bases, the J end by 8 bases, with 20 bases between. Germline V CDR1 and CDR2: SNHLY, FYNNEI. This CDR3 spans 14 amino acids. The CDR3 loop reads CASTSQRGEGGYTF. The CDR3, as DNA: TGTGCCAGCACCTCTCAGCGGGGGGAGGGCGGCTACACCTTC.

CDR3 region: CASRKGVGTEAFF. CDR3 DNA sequence: TGTGCCAGCAGAAAAGGGGTGGGCACTGAAGCTTTCTTT. The chain carries TRBV12-3 or TRBV12-4 and TRBJ1-1; D possibly corresponds to TRBD1 (5 bases). V shed 6 bases and J shed 4 bases, with 12 bases lying between them. The CDR3 runs to 13 residues.

In its sample, this clone was seen once. This chain links TRBV4-2 with TRBJ2-7; 8 positions match TRBD2. From germline, CDR1 is LGHNA and CDR2 YNFKEQ. V lost 4 bases to trimming and J lost 3 bases; unmatched junction nucleotides: 5. The CDR3 spans 14 residues. CDR3 DNA: TGTGCCAGCAGCCCCCAGCGGGAGCTCTACGAGCAGTACTTC. Its translation is CASSPQRELYEQYF.

This clone was seen more than once but under ten times. The chain has TRBV2 and TRBJ1-2, with a tentative D call TRBD1 (6 bases). The CDR3 loop spans 13 amino acids. V lost 4 bases and J 2 bases, leaving 8 bases between the germline ends. The germline CDR1 and CDR2 sequences are SNHLY and FYNNEI. The CDR3 reads CASSVQGNYGYTF. DNA for the CDR3: TGTGCCAGCAGTGTTCAGGGGAACTATGGCTACACCTTC.

The chain uses TRBV7-2 and TRBJ2-1; 9 nucleotides match TRBD2. The CDR3 is made up of 15 amino acids. Losses at the gene ends were 6 bases for V and 6 bases for J; bases not matched to a gene: 9. The germline CDR1 and CDR2 sequences are SGHTA and FQGNSA. The DNA of the CDR3 is TGTGCCAGCAGGGGGGGTAGCGGGAGAACCAATGAGCAGTTCTTC. This codes for CASRGGSGRTNEQFF.

This clone was seen a few times. V is TRBV24-1 and J is TRBJ2-1; TRBD1 matches 10 bases. The germline gives CDR1 KGHDR, CDR2 SFDVKD. The CDR3 totals 16 residues. J lost 4 bases, V lost 4 bases, and 6 bases had no gene match. CDR3 nucleotides: TGTGCCACCAGTGAAGGGACAGGGGTAACTTACAATGAGCAGTTCTTC. Translation gives CATSEGTGVTYNEQFF.

V usage is TRBV7-2 and J usage is TRBJ1-1; D is perhaps TRBD1 (5 bases). With 4 bases removed from V and 1 base from J, the gap between germline ends came to 7 bases. The CDR3 runs 13 residues. CDR1 and CDR2 (germline): SGHTA, FQGNSA. This chain's CDR3 is CASSWGPNTEAFF. The CDR3 DNA reads as TGTGCCAGCAGCTGGGGACCGAACACTGAAGCTTTCTTT.

The chain links TRBV27 to TRBJ2-1; 13 nucleotides match TRBD2. CDR1 is MNHEY and CDR2 is SMNVEV in the germline V gene (reference sequence). The junction had 3 bases not matched to a gene; V was cut back by 3 bases and J by 7 bases. CDR3 length: 15 residues. The CDR3 DNA is TGTGCCAGCAGTTTTTTACTAGCGGGGGGGAATGAGCAGTTCTTC. It translates to CASSFLLAGGNEQFF.

The chain combines TRBV5-1 with TRBJ1-2; a possible D gene is TRBD1 (5 bases). V lost 4 bases and J 2 bases, leaving 9 bases between the germline ends. Per germline, CDR1 SGHRS and CDR2 YFSETQ. This CDR3 region has 13 residues. The DNA of the CDR3 is TGCGCCAGCAGCAACGCAGGGAACTATGGCTACACCTTC. Translating it yields CASSNAGNYGYTF.

The genes are TRBV5-1 and TRBJ2-1; 9 bases line up with TRBD2. The CDR3 is 16 amino acids. Per germline, CDR1 SGHRS and CDR2 YFSETQ. After removal of 0 bases from V and 2 bases from J, the junction contained 3 bases not matched to a gene. CDR3 DNA sequence: TGCGCCAGCAGCTTGGGACTAGCGGCCACCTACAATGAGCAGTTCTTC. Protein product: CASSLGLAATYNEQFF.

The V call is TRBV10-3, the J call TRBJ1-3, with no clear D. Germline loops: CDR1 ENHRY, CDR2 SYGVKD. V was shortened by 10 bases and J by 2 bases, with 18 bases between the two germline ends. CDR3 length: 15 amino acids. The CDR3 loop is CATTTEVEAGNTIYF. The CDR3 coding sequence is TGTGCCACCACCACAGAGGTTGAGGCTGGAAACACCATATATTTT.

This chain uses TRBV7-2 with TRBJ2-7; 11 positions match TRBD2. Trimming took 1 base from V and 0 from J; bases not matched to a gene: 8. The V gene's germline CDR1 is SGHTA and CDR2 FQGNSA. The CDR3 is 18 residues long. The CDR3 sequence: CASSLVTSGGDISYEQYF. The CDR3 DNA reads TGTGCCAGCAGCTTAGTAACTAGCGGGGGAGACATCTCCTACGAGCAGTACTTC.

The chain has TRBV6-5 and TRBJ1-2; D is unresolved. This CDR3 has 15 amino acids. V lost 4 bases and J 4 bases, leaving 16 bases between the germline ends. CDR1 is MNHEY, CDR2 SVGAGI, per germline. The CDR3 sequence: CASSFGIRSTYGYTF. DNA for the CDR3: TGTGCCAGCAGTTTCGGCATTAGGTCCACCTATGGCTACACCTTC.

The genes are TRBV25-1 and TRBJ1-3; 9 bases map to TRBD1. Germline values: CDR1 MGHDK, CDR2 SYGVNS. This CDR3 is 17 amino acids long. Germline trimming cut 1 base from V and 0 bases from J; bases unmatched to any gene: 4. This CDR3 reads CASSEWGTGSSGNTIYF. The CDR3 DNA follows: TGTGCCAGCAGTGAATGGGGGACAGGGAGCTCTGGAAACACCATATATTTT.

The chain carries TRBV19 and TRBJ1-6, with D unclear. Germline loops: CDR1 LNHDA, CDR2 SQIVND (reference sequence). Trimming removed 6 bases from V and 5 bases from J, with 20 bases in between. The CDR3 contains 17 residues. The CDR3 DNA reads as TGTGCCAGTAGCAAAAACCCAGAGAACCAAAATAATTCACCCCTCCACTTT. Translating gives CASSKNPENQNNSPLHF.

The chain links TRBV28 to TRBJ1-1; 7 nucleotides line up with TRBD1. CDR3 length: 15 amino acids. The V segment lost 5 bases and the J segment 1 base; nucleotides outside the gene matches: 7. Germline lookup yields CDR1 MDHEN and CDR2 SYDVKM. Here the CDR3 reads CASSAPGGWNTEAFF. Written as DNA, the CDR3 is TGTGCCAGCAGTGCCCCAGGGGGATGGAACACTGAAGCTTTCTTT.

The J gene is TRBJ2-3, the V gene TRBV5-1, with D maybe TRBD1 (6 bases). Germline loops: CDR1 SGHRS, CDR2 YFSETQ. The CDR3 contains 13 residues. Trimming stripped 3 bases from V and 6 bases from J, with 11 bases between. CDR3 nucleotide sequence: TGCGCCAGCAGCTCGGGACAAATTGATACGCAGTATTTT. Its translation is CASSSGQIDTQYF. The complete variable domain, with remaining parts taken from reference TRBV5-1 and TRBJ2-3, reads KAGVTQTPRYLIKTRGQQVTLSCSPISGHRSVSWYQQTPGQGLQFLFEYFSETQRNKGNFPGRFSGRQFSNSRSEMNVSTLELGDSALYLCASSSGQIDTQYFGPGTRLTVL.

The chain recombines TRBV19 with TRBJ2-1, with D possibly matching TRBD2 (5 bases). This CDR3 spans 16 amino acids. Trimming cost V 0 bases and J 4 bases, with 13 bases left between them. Per germline, CDR1 LNHDA and CDR2 SQIVND (reference sequence). The chain's CDR3 is CASSIDFGRTYNEQFF. The CDR3 nucleotides are TGTGCCAGTAGTATAGATTTTGGCAGGACTTACAATGAGCAGTTCTTC.

The rearrangement joins TRBV28 to TRBJ2-7, with D hard to call. This CDR3 spans 14 amino acids. V was pared by 3 bases and J by 0 bases, with 9 bases between. The germline V gene encodes CDR1 MDHEN and CDR2 SYDVKM. CDR3 loop: CASSFLPGSYEQYF. The CDR3 DNA is TGTGCCAGCAGTTTTCTCCCGGGCTCCTACGAGCAGTACTTC.

The rearrangement uses TRBV5-4 and TRBJ1-1, with 8 nucleotides matching TRBD1. Germline assignment: CDR1 SGHNT and CDR2 YYREEE (reference sequence). The CDR3 is made up of 15 amino acids. J was trimmed by 10 bases and V by 4 bases; bases with no gene match: 15. CDR3 sequence: CASSLQVGQVIRAFF. CDR3 nucleotides: TGTGCCAGCAGCCTCCAGGTGGGACAGGTTATACGAGCTTTCTTT. The full variable domain, its missing parts supplied by reference TRBV5-4 and TRBJ1-1, is ETGVTQSPTHLIKTRGQQVTLRCSSQSGHNTVSWYQQALGQGPQFIFQYYREEENGRGNFPPRFSGLQFPNYSSELNVNALELDDSALYLCASSLQVGQVIRAFFGQGTRLTVV.

V usage is TRBV24-1 and J usage is TRBJ2-5, with TRBD2 matching 13 bases. After removal of 4 bases from V and 5 bases from J, the junction contained 6 bases not matched to a gene. The germline gives CDR1 KGHDR, CDR2 SFDVKD. The CDR3 is 16 amino acids. CDR3 DNA: TGTGCCACCAGTGACCCCGGACTAGCGGGAGTCGAGACCCAGTACTTC. Translated: CATSDPGLAGVETQYF.